This T cell receptor (beta chain) was documented in a study of human T cells and chemical hapten exposure. Study information: Mainly, slight library volume differences in the pool made TCR yields vary. Whole-study findings and limits: Expanded TCRs made up significantly more big CDR3 similarity clusters than controls did.

Attachment of unique molecular identifiers to individual cDNA molecules was performed in the library. TCRdb re-called the RACE reads with MiXCR, one entry per CDR3 protein. This table has more than 150,000 distinct CDR3 sequences, just under 30% appearing once. Time point here: pre-sensitization, week 0. Specified treatment: therapeutic diphenylcyclopropenone sensitization with weekly scalp DPC. Whole blood that had not been fractionated was the source of extracted total RNA. Turning to this clonotype: Its target is unknown.

The CDR3 is 12 residues long. Trimming took 4 bases from V and 2 from J, leaving 5 bases between them. CDR1 and CDR2 (germline): SGHAT, FQNNGV. This material consisted of whole blood, taken in connection with sensitization to the hapten diphenylcyclopropenone (DPC). The chain has TRBV11-2 and TRBJ1-2; D call uncertain. The receptor was derived from a young woman with alopecia areata. Some clones in this sample may be carry-over from other donors' samples. CDR3 DNA: TGTGCCAGCAGCTCTCGAAACTATGGCTACACCTTC. It is translated as CASSSRNYGYTF.